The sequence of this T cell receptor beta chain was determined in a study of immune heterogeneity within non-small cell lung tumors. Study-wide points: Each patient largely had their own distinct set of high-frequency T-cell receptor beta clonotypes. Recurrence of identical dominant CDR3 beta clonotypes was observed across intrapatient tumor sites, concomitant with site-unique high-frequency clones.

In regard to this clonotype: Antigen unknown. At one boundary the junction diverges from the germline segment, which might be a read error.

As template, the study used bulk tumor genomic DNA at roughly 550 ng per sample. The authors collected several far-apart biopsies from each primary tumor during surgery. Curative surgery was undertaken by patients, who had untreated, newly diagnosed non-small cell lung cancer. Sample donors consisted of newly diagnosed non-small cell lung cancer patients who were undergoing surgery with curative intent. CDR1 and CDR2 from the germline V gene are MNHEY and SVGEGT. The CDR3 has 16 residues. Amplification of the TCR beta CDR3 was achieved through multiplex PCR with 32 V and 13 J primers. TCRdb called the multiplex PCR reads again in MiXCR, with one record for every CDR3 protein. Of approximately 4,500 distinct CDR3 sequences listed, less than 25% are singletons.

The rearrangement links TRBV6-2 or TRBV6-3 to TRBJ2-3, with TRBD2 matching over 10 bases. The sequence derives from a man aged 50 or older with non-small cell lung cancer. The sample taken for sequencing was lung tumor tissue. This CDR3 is CASSPRLAGDTDTKYF. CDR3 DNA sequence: TGTGCCAGCAGTCCGCGGCTAGCGGGAGACACAGATACGAAGTATTTT.